The following is a T cell receptor (beta chain) sequence with its context. Per the authors' pipeline: Scientists estimated how many nucleated cells there were by amplifying reference gene primers. Assay used: immunoSEQ multiplex PCR; TCRdb lists only in-frame clones, some missing. The V and J calls and clone size come from that table; D and trimming were worked out from the DNA. This repertoire shows hundreds of thousands of clones, approximately 87% found once; its top ten account for roughly 4%. The data were taken from a study of blood T cell repertoires in COVID-19. Study at large: From the United States, Italy and Spain came samples of acute and convalescent COVID-19. T cells, B-cell-depleted T cells, or PBMCs provided the cDNA or gDNA that served as material.

Trimming took off 3 bases at V and 3 bases at J, with 5 bases between the two ends. Germline values: CDR1 LNHDA, CDR2 SQIVND (reference sequence). The CDR3 totals 12 residues. The material sequenced was peripheral blood. This chain joins TRBV19 and TRBJ1-2; D is ambiguous. The TCR was taken from a woman in her 50s with active or convalescent COVID-19. This CDR3 is CASSMRDYGYTF. CDR3 DNA sequence: TGTGCCAGTAGTATGAGGGACTATGGCTACACCTTC.